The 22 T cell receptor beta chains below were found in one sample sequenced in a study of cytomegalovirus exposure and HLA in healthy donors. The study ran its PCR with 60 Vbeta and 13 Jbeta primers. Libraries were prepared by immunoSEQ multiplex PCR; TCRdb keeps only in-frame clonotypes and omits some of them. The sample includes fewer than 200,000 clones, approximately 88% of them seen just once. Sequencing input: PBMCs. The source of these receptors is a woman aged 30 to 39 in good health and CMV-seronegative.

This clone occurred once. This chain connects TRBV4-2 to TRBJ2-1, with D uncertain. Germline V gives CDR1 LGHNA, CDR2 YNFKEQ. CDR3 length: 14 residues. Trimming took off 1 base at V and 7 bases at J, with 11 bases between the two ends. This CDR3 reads CASSQVPLENEQFF. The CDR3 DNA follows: TGTGCCAGCAGCCAAGTCCCCCTCGAGAATGAGCAGTTCTTC.

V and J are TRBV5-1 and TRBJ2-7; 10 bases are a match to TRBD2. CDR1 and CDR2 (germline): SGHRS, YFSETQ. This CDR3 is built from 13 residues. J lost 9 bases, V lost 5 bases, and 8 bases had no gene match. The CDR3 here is CASRQRGGNGQYF. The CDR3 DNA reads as TGCGCCAGCAGACAGCGGGGGGGGAACGGGCAGTACTTC.

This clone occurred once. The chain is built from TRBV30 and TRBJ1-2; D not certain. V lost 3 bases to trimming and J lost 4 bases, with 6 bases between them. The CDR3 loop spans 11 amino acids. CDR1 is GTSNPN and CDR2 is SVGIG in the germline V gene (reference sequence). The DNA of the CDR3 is TGTGCCTGGAGGACGGGCTATGGCTACACCTTC. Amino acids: CAWRTGYGYTF.

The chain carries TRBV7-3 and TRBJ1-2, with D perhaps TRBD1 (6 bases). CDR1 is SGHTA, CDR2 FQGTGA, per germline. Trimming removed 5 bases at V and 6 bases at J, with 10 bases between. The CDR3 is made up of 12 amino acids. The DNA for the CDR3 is TGTGCCAGCAGCAACAACAGGGATGGCTACACCTTC. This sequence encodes CASSNNRDGYTF.

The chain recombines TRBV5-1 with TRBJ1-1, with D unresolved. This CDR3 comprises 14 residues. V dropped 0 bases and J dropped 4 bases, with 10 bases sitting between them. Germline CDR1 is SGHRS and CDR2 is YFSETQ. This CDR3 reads CASSLVGVGTEAFF. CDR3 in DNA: TGCGCCAGCAGCTTGGTCGGGGTTGGCACTGAAGCTTTCTTT.

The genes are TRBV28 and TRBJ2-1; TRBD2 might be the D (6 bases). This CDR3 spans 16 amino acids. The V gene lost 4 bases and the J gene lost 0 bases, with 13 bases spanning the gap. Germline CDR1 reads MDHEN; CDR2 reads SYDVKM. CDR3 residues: CASSSPAGSSYNEQFF. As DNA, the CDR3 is TGTGCCAGCAGTTCCCCGGCGGGAAGCTCCTACAATGAGCAGTTCTTC.

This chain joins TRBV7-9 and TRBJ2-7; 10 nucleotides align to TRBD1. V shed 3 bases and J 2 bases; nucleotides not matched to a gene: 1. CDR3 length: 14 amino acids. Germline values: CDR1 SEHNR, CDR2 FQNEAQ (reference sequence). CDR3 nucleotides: TGTGCCAGCAGCTTTGGGACAGGGGCCTACGAGCAGTACTTC. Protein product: CASSFGTGAYEQYF.

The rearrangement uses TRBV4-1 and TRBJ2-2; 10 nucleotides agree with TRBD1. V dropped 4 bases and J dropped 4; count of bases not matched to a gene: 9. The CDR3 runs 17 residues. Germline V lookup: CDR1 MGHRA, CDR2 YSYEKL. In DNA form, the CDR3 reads TGCGCCAGCAGCCCGATTATCCGGGACAGGGGCACCGGGGAGCTGTTTTTT. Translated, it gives CASSPIIRDRGTGELFF.

The CDR3 loop reads CASGGPGQRRGEQYF. The CDR3 DNA reads as TGTGCCAGCGGGGGCCCGGGACAGAGAAGGGGCGAGCAGTACTTC. The chain employs TRBV2 and TRBJ2-5; 7 bases fit TRBD1. The closer fit of TRBJ2-7 to the DNA end suggests the J call may be wrong. This CDR3 is built from 15 residues. Germline V lookup: CDR1 SNHLY, CDR2 FYNNEI.

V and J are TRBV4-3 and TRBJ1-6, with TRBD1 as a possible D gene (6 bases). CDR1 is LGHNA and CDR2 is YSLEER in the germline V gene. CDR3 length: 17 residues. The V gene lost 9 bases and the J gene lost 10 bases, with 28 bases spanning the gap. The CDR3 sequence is CASSPSRGFLTGSPLHF. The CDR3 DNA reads TGCGCCAGTTCCCCAAGCAGGGGTTTTTTGACTGGGTCACCCCTCCACTTT.

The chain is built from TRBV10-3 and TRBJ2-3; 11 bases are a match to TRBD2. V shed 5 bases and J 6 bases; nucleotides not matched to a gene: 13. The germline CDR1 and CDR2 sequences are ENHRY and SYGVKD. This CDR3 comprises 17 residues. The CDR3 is CAISRKRTSGSGDTQYF. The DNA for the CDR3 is TGTGCCATCAGTCGAAAGCGCACTAGCGGGAGCGGGGATACGCAGTATTTT.

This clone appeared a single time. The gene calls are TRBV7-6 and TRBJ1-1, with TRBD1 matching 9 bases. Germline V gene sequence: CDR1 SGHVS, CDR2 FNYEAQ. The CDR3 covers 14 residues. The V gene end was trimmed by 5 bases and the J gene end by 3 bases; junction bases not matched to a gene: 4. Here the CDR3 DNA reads TGTGCCAGCAGCGGAAGACAGGGGGACACTGAAGCTTTCTTT. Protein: CASSGRQGDTEAFF.

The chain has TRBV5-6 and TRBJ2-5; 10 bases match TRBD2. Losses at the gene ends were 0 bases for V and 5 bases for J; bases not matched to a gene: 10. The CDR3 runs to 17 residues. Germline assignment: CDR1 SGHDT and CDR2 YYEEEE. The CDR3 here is CASSLAGERGGLETQYF. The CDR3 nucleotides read TGTGCCAGCAGCTTGGCCGGCGAGCGGGGGGGCCTGGAGACCCAGTACTTC.

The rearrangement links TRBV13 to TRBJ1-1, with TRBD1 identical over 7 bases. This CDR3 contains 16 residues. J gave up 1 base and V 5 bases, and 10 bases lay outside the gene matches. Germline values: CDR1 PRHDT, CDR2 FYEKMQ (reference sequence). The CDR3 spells CASSPPGQVKNTEAFF. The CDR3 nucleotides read TGTGCCAGCAGCCCCCCAGGACAGGTGAAGAACACTGAAGCTTTCTTT. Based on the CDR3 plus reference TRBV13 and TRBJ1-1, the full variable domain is AAGVIQSPRHLIKEKRETATLKCYPIPRHDTVYWYQQGPGQDPQFLISFYEKMQSDKGSIPDRFSAQQFSDYHSELNMSSLELGDSALYFCASSPPGQVKNTEAFFGQGTRLTVV.

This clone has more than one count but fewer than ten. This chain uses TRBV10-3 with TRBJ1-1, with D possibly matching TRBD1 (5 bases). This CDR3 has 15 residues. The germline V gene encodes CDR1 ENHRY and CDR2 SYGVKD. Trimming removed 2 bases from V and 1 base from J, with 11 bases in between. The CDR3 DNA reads TGTGCCATCAGTGAGGTGAGGACACCGAACACTGAAGCTTTCTTT. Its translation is CAISEVRTPNTEAFF.

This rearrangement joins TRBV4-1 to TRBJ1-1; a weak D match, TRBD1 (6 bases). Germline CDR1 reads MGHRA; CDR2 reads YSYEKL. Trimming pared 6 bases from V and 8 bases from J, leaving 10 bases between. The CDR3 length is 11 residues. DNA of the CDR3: TGCGCCAGCAGGGAAGGGACAGAAGCTTTCTTT. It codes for CASREGTEAFF.

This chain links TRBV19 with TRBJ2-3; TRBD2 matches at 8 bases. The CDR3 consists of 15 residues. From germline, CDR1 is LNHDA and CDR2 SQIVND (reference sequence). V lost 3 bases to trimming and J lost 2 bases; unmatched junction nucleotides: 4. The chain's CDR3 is CASSISGGPTDTQYF. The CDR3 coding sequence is TGTGCCAGTAGTATCAGCGGGGGCCCCACAGATACGCAGTATTTT. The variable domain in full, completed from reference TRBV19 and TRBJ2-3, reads DGGITQSPKYLFRKEGQNVTLSCEQNLNHDAMYWYRQDPGQGLRLIYYSQIVNDFQKGDIAEGYSVSREKKESFPLTVTSAQKNPTAFYLCASSISGGPTDTQYFGPGTRLTVL.

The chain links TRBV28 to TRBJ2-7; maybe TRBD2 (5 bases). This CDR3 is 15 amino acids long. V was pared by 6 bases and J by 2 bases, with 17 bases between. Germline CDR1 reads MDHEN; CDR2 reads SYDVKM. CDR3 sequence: CASSILPAEPYEQYF. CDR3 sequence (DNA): TGTGCCAGCAGCATCTTACCAGCGGAACCCTACGAGCAGTACTTC.

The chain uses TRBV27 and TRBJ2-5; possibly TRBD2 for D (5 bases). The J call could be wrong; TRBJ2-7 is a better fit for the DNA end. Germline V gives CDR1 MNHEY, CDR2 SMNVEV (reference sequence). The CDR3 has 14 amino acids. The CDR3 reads CASSLVGDAYEQYF. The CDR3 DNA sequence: TGTGCCAGCAGTTTAGTCGGGGATGCCTACGAGCAGTACTTC.

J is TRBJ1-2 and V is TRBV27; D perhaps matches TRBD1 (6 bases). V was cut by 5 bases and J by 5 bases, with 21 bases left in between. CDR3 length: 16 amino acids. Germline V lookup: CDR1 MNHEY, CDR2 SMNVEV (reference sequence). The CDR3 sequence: CASSPRSGRGGYGYTF. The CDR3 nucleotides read TGTGCCAGCAGTCCCCGATCCGGCAGGGGAGGGTATGGCTACACCTTC.

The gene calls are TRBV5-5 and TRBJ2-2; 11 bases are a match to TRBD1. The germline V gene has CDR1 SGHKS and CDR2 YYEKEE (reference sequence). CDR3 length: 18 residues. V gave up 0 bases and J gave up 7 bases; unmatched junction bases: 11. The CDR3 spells CASSLVIGQGAQDGELFF. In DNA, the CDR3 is TGTGCCAGCAGCTTGGTAATCGGACAGGGGGCTCAGGACGGGGAGCTGTTTTTT.

The CDR3 nucleotides read TGTGCCAGTACCATACAGGGATTAGGCAATCAGCCCCAGCATTTT. Translating gives CASTIQGLGNQPQHF. The chain combines TRBV19 with TRBJ1-5; D possibly corresponds to TRBD1 (6 bases). The germline gives CDR1 LNHDA, CDR2 SQIVND (reference sequence). The CDR3 has 15 residues. V shed 7 bases and J shed 2 bases, with 15 bases lying between them.